The text below deals with one TCR beta chain. These data are taken from a study of T cell responses to AZD1222 COVID-19 vaccine. Assay: immunoSEQ multiplex PCR; the TCRdb copy retains only in-frame clones and omits some. The sample carries 85,000 to 120,000 clones, 84% recorded once. The CDR3 spans 17 residues. J was trimmed by 0 bases and V by 7 bases; bases with no gene match: 7. Germline assignment: CDR1 LNHDA and CDR2 SQIVND (reference sequence). The clonotype was recovered from an adult in good health. This chain joins TRBV19 and TRBJ1-4; 11 nucleotides agree with TRBD1. This sample comprised peripheral blood, obtained on day 0 of AZD1222 vaccination. The CDR3 loop reads CASNRDRGGATNEKLFF. For the CDR3, the DNA is TGTGCCAGTAATAGGGACAGGGGGGGTGCAACTAATGAAAAACTGTTTTTT.